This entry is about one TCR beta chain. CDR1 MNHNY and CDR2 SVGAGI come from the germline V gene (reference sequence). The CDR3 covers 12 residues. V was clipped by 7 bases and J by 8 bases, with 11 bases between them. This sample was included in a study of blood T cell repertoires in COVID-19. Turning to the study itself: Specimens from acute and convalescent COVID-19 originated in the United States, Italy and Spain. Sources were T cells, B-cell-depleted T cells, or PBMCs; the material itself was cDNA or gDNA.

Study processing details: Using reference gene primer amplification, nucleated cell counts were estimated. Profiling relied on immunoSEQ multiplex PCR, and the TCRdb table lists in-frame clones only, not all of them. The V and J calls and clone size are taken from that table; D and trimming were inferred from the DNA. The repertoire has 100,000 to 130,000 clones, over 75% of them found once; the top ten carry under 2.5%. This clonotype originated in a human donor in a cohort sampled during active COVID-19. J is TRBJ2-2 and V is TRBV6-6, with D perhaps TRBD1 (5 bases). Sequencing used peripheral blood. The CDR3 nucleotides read TGTGCCAGCACTAGGGGCGAAGGGGAGCTGTTTTTT. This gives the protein CASTRGEGELFF.